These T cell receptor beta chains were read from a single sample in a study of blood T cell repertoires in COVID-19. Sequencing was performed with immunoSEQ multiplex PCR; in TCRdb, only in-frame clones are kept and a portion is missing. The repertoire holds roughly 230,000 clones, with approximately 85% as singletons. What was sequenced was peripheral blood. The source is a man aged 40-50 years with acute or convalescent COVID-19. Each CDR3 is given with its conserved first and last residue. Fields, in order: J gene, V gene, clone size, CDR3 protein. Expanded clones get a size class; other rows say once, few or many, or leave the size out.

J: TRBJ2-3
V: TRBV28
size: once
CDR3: CASSLAGGTDTQYF

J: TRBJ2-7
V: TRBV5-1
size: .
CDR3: CASSFTTGVYEQYF

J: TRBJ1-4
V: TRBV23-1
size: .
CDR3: CASSTGTGVNEKLFF

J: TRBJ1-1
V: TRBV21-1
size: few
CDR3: CASSKGQLGTEAFF

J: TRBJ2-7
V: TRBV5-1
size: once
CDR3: CASSLGGEGSYEQYF

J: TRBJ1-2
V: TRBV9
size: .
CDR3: CASSVIGTGPSWGYTF

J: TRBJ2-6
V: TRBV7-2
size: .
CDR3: CASSLARPGGANVLTF

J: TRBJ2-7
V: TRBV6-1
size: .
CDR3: CASSDTGGAPYEQYF

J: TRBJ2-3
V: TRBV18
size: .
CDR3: CASSERTGTTDTQYF

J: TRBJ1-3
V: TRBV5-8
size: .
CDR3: CASSGRGSGNTIYF

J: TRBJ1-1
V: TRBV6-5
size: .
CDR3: CASRDRTLNTEAFF

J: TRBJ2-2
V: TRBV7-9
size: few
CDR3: CASSLSGGNTGELFF

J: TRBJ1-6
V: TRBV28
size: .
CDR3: CASSLGRANSPLHF

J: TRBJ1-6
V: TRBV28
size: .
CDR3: CASSLWDMRSPLHF

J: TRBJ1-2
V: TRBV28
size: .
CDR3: CASSLLLGPGGGYTF

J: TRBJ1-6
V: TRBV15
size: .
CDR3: CATQKDSSYNSPLHF

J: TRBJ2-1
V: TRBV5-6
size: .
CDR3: CASSLRGGQHNEQFF

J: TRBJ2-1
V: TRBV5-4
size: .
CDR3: CASSSSGVSYNEQFF

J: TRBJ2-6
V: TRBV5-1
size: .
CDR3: CASSFGQGSSGANVLTF

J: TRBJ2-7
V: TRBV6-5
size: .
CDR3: CASSQDGQGPEQYF

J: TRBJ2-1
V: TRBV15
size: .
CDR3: CATTHRGQGAHNEQFF

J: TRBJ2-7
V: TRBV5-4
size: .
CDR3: CASSPGGSGSYEQYF